This T cell receptor beta chain was obtained from a study of control samples from healthy donors and cancer patients. This table comes from immunoSEQ multiplex PCR, and its TCRdb copy is limited to in-frame clones, with some not included. The data contain roughly 120,000 clones, more than 85% of them singletons. The CDR3 runs 13 residues. Trimming removed 0 bases from V and 3 bases from J, with 3 bases in between. Germline V CDR1 and CDR2: LGHDT, YNNKEL (reference sequence). This chain links TRBV3-1 (or the pseudogene TRBV3-2) with TRBJ1-3; D gene unclear. This clonotype was sampled from a man aged 25 to 40 in good health. What was sequenced was blood. The CDR3 nucleotides read TGTGCCAGCAGCCAAGATTATGGAAACACCATATATTTT. This encodes CASSQDYGNTIYF.